These 21 T cell receptor beta chains came from one sample sequenced in a study of shared clonotypes between healthy human individuals. Clones were read by immunoSEQ multiplex PCR, and TCRdb kept only the in-frame ones, dropping some. The sample includes about 1.5 million clones, more than 95% of them seen just once. The material sequenced was naive CD4+ T cells sorted from blood. Subset of the sample: CD45RA+ positively selected. The receptors come from a man in his thirties or forties in good health.

The CDR3 here is CATSREGTTYKQYF. The CDR3 DNA reads as TGTGCCACCAGCAGAGAAGGGACCACCTATAAGCAGTACTTC. J is TRBJ2-7 and V is TRBV15, with D possibly called TRBD1 or TRBD2 (5 bases each). The CDR3 sequence is 14 residues long. Germline lookup yields CDR1 LNHNV and CDR2 YYDKDF (reference sequence). Deletions cut 0 bases from V and 8 bases from J, with 14 bases between.

The chain employs TRBV4-2 and TRBJ1-5; TRBD1 might be the D (5 bases). Germline-derived CDR1 and CDR2 are LGHNA and YNFKEQ. V lost 3 bases to trimming and J lost 1 base, with 10 bases between them. This CDR3 comprises 15 residues. The CDR3 sequence is CASSQDGASNQPQHF. As DNA, the CDR3 is TGTGCCAGCAGCCAGGATGGGGCCAGCAATCAGCCCCAGCATTTT.

This clone came up a few times. This chain connects TRBV18 to TRBJ2-1; unclear D gene. CDR1 is KGHSH and CDR2 is LQKENI in the germline V gene. V lost 4 bases, J lost 5 bases, and 3 bases lay in between. The CDR3 is made up of 11 amino acids. The CDR3 nucleotides read TGTGCCAGCTCACTGGACAATGAGCAGTTCTTC. As protein: CASSLDNEQFF.

This rearrangement joins TRBV14 to TRBJ2-7, with TRBD1 matching 10 bases. CDR1 is SGHDN, CDR2 FVKESK, per germline. After removal of 5 bases from V and 5 bases from J, the junction contained 3 bases not matched to a gene. The CDR3 sequence is 13 residues long. For the CDR3, the DNA is TGTGCCAGCAGCTCCGGGACAGGGGACGAGCAGTACTTC. Translation: CASSSGTGDEQYF.

This chain uses TRBV16 with TRBJ2-7; tentatively, D is TRBD2 (6 bases). Germline V gene sequence: CDR1 KGHSY, CDR2 FQNENV. The length of the CDR3 is 14 residues. Trimming removed 3 bases at V and 5 bases at J, with 14 bases between. Written as DNA, the CDR3 is TGTGCCAGCAGCCATTCCCCGCGGGACCACGAGCAGTACTTC. Encoded protein: CASSHSPRDHEQYF. Full variable domain (rest looked up from reference TRBV16 and TRBJ2-7): GEEVAQTPKHLVRGEGQKAKLYCAPIKGHSYVFWYQQVLKNEFKFLISFQNENVFDETGMPKERFSAKCLPNSPCSLEIQATKLEDSAVYFCASSHSPRDHEQYFGPGTRLTVT.

This clone was recorded once. V gene TRBV2 combines with J gene TRBJ2-3, with 8 bases identical to TRBD1. Looked up from germline, CDR1 is SNHLY and CDR2 is FYNNEI. This CDR3 is built from 14 residues. After removal of 3 bases from V and 3 bases from J, the junction contained 2 bases not matched to a gene. CDR3 nucleotides: TGTGCCAGCAGTGAGTACAGGGGGACAGATACGCAGTATTTT. Amino acid sequence: CASSEYRGTDTQYF.

This chain connects TRBV20-1 to TRBJ1-5; D is possibly TRBD1 (5 bases). V shed 4 bases and J shed 8 bases, with 9 bases lying between them. The CDR3 is 11 amino acids. Germline V gene lookup returns CDR1 DFQATT and CDR2 SNEGSKA (reference sequence). The CDR3 protein is CSATDSEPQHF. CDR3 coding DNA: TGCAGTGCTACAGACAGTGAGCCCCAGCATTTT.

This rearrangement joins TRBV7-2 to TRBJ2-1; D remains ambiguous. Trimming shortened V by 5 bases and J by 7 bases, and 9 bases separated the two germline ends. Germline V gives CDR1 SGHTA, CDR2 FQGNSA. CDR3 length: 12 residues. CDR3 in DNA: TGTGCCAGCAGCCTATATATGAATGAGCAGTTCTTC. This gives the protein CASSLYMNEQFF.

Comments on this clone: Different DNA sequences within this sample yield the same CDR3. The J gene is TRBJ2-7, the V gene TRBV19, with 7 nucleotides matching TRBD2. V trimming: 1 base; J trimming: 1 base; junction bases outside the gene matches: 1. The V gene's germline CDR1 is LNHDA and CDR2 SQIVND (reference sequence). This CDR3 comprises 14 residues. The CDR3 protein is CASSIAGGSYEQYF. The DNA of the CDR3 is TGTGCCAGTAGTATAGCGGGAGGTTCCTACGAGCAGTACTTC.

The chain joins TRBV11-2 to TRBJ1-1; 7 nucleotides agree with TRBD1. CDR3 length equals 14 residues. Unmatched junction bases numbered 8, after V lost 5 bases and J lost 5 bases. Germline-derived CDR1 and CDR2 are SGHAT and FQNNGV. The CDR3 loop is CASSTRGGDTEAFF. CDR3 bases: TGTGCCAGCAGCACCAGGGGGGGGGATACTGAAGCTTTCTTT.

The gene calls are TRBV5-1 and TRBJ1-4; D is perhaps TRBD1 (5 bases). This CDR3 has 15 amino acids. V dropped 1 base and J dropped 3 bases, with 10 bases sitting between them. Germline V gene data show CDR1 as SGHRS and CDR2 as YFSETQ. The CDR3 nucleotides are TGCGCCAGCAGCTTGCTGGAGGGACCTAATGAAAAACTGTTTTTT. This gives the protein CASSLLEGPNEKLFF.

The chain is built from TRBV28 and TRBJ1-5; TRBD1 might be the D (6 bases). This CDR3 spans 16 amino acids. Germline V gene data show CDR1 as MDHEN and CDR2 as SYDVKM. V lost 6 bases to trimming and J lost 1 base, with 16 bases between them. CDR3 in amino acids: CASSPTRGQSNQPQHF. Here the CDR3 DNA reads TGTGCCAGCAGCCCCACACGCGGACAGAGCAATCAGCCCCAGCATTTT.

On this clone itself: The junction shows a germline mismatch at one end, possibly a read error. The chain links TRBV7-7 to TRBJ2-2; possibly TRBD1 or TRBD2 for D (5 bases each). The CDR3 runs 13 residues. CDR1 is SSHAT, CDR2 FNYEAQ, per germline (reference sequence). The CDR3 protein is CASSPERGGELFF. The CDR3 DNA reads as TGTGCTAGCAGCCCGGAGAGGGGCGGGGAGCTGTTTTTT.

With respect to this clone: Distinct nucleotide sequences in the sample also encode this CDR3. The J gene is TRBJ1-3, the V gene TRBV5-1; D is uncertain. Trimming stripped 0 bases from V and 2 bases from J, with 3 bases between. This CDR3 is built from 13 residues. Germline loops: CDR1 SGHRS, CDR2 YFSETQ. CDR3 in amino acids: CASSLGTGNTIYF. DNA of the CDR3: TGCGCCAGCAGCTTGGGTACTGGAAACACCATATATTTT.

This clone was detected once. CDR3 in DNA: TGTGCCAGCACAGAGACCCTCTATGGCTACACCTTC. The encoded protein is CASTETLYGYTF. The rearrangement uses TRBV2 and TRBJ1-2; D is uncertain. There are 12 residues in the CDR3. V lost 7 bases and J 4 bases, leaving 10 bases between the germline ends. The germline V gene encodes CDR1 SNHLY and CDR2 FYNNEI.

The chain has TRBV29-1 and TRBJ2-1, with D hard to call. Trimming took off 4 bases at V and 1 base at J, with 11 bases between the two ends. Germline CDR1 SQVTM, CDR2 ANQGSEA. The CDR3 consists of 14 residues. CDR3 amino acids: CSVVVRRSYNEQFF. In DNA form, the CDR3 reads TGCAGCGTTGTGGTCAGGAGATCCTACAATGAGCAGTTCTTC.

The V call is TRBV11-2, the J call TRBJ2-7, with D possibly TRBD2 on 6 matching bases. Germline V lookup: CDR1 SGHAT, CDR2 FQNNGV. Trimming took 5 bases from V and 7 from J, leaving 24 bases between them. CDR3 length: 16 residues. For the CDR3, the DNA is TGTGCCAGCAGCGCCCTCGCAGGAGGGCCTTTTCGGGAGCAGTACTTC. Translation gives CASSALAGGPFREQYF.

The table lists this clone with a count of one. V is TRBV6-1 and J is TRBJ2-6; D is undetermined. Germline CDR1 and CDR2: MNHNS and SASEGT. CDR3 length equals 15 residues. The V and J ends lost 10 bases and 0 bases respectively, with 13 bases between them. The CDR3 bases are TGTGCCATCACCCTACTTAGCTCTGGGGCCAACGTCCTGACTTTC. Protein sequence: CAITLLSSGANVLTF.

This chain joins TRBV5-4 and TRBJ2-3, with D hard to call. The CDR3 is made up of 15 amino acids. Germline lookup yields CDR1 SGHNT and CDR2 YYREEE (reference sequence). V gave up 0 bases and J gave up 0 bases, with 8 bases separating them. The CDR3 loop reads CASSLERSSTDTQYF. In DNA, the CDR3 is TGTGCCAGCAGCTTGGAACGGAGTAGCACAGATACGCAGTATTTT. The full variable domain, completed using reference TRBV5-4 and TRBJ2-3, is ETGVTQSPTHLIKTRGQQVTLRCSSQSGHNTVSWYQQALGQGPQFIFQYYREEENGRGNFPPRFSGLQFPNYSSELNVNALELDDSALYLCASSLERSSTDTQYFGPGTRLTVL.

The rearrangement links TRBV7-9 to TRBJ2-3; 15 bases line up with TRBD2. Per germline, CDR1 SEHNR and CDR2 FQNEAQ (reference sequence). V was clipped by 4 bases and J by 6 bases; unmatched bases: 5. The CDR3 totals 16 residues. CDR3: CASSSGLAGGRDTQYF. The CDR3 region has the DNA TGTGCCAGCAGCTCTGGACTAGCGGGAGGGAGGGATACGCAGTATTTT.

This clone was recorded only once. The rearrangement links TRBV19 to TRBJ2-5; D not resolved. V was cut by 2 bases and J by 9 bases, with 19 bases left in between. Germline V CDR1 and CDR2: LNHDA, SQIVND (reference sequence). CDR3 length: 15 residues. In nucleotides, the CDR3 is TGTGCCAGTAGTATACCTACCCCGGCAGGACGCGCCCAGTACTTC. It is translated as CASSIPTPAGRAQYF.